This T cell receptor beta chain was identified in a study of long-term antiretroviral therapy in people with HIV. It was version v3.0 of the immunoSEQ assay that was run at survey level. TCRdb keeps only in-frame clones here, not all; method: immunoSEQ multiplex PCR. The sample lists under 15,000 clones, 88% occurring once. The CDR3 extends over 18 amino acids. Every specimen held between roughly 0.95-10 million cryopreserved PBMC. These were thawed and washed before DNA extraction. With respect to this clone: Its antigen remains unidentified.

Whole-study findings and limits: Regardless of time point, clones expanded before ART dominated the repertoire. Repertoires in HIV (unlike those of controls) had narrower CDR3 length ranges. Post-treatment diversity went higher with ART but stayed below transplant donor controls.

The chain employs TRBV21-1 and TRBJ1-5. TRBV21-1 is noted as a pseudogene. The sample consisted of unsorted PBMCs, taken 6.2 years after starting antiretroviral therapy. The origin of this receptor is a man between 40 and 49 years old with HIV. The CDR3 loop reads CASSKPGDRASVDQPQHF. The CDR3 DNA sequence: TGTGCCAGCAGCAAACCTGGGGATCGGGCTTCTGTAGATCAGCCCCAGCATTTT.